These 14 T cell receptor beta chains were all obtained from the same sample, sequenced in a study of cytomegalovirus exposure and HLA in healthy donors. The study ran its PCR with 60 Vbeta and 13 Jbeta primers. Sequenced by immunoSEQ multiplex PCR; TCRdb stores in-frame clones only, minus some. The repertoire includes some 150,000 clones, over 75% of them detected once, and 4.5% to 6% sits in the top ten. Sequenced input: PBMCs. These receptors were obtained from a man aged 30-40 years in good health and CMV-seropositive.

The chain employs TRBV2 and TRBJ1-2, with unresolved D. The V gene's germline CDR1 is SNHLY and CDR2 FYNNEI. The CDR3 sequence is 11 residues long. CDR3 protein: CAAGVGDGYTF. CDR3 nucleotides: TGTGCTGCCGGGGTTGGTGATGGCTACACCTTC.

The chain couples TRBV5-1 to TRBJ2-7, with a possible D match to TRBD2 (6 bases). The CDR3 length is 15 residues. Trimming pared 4 bases from V and 0 bases from J, leaving 14 bases between. CDR1 is SGHRS and CDR2 is YFSETQ in the germline V gene. The CDR3 bases are TGCGCCAGCAGCCCCGGGACTGGCAGCTCCTACGAGCAGTACTTC. Protein sequence: CASSPGTGSSYEQYF.

The chain couples TRBV27 to TRBJ2-3, with D tentatively TRBD1 (5 bases). The CDR3 is 15 amino acids. Germline CDR1 is MNHEY and CDR2 is SMNVEV (reference sequence). The V gene lost 0 bases and the J gene lost 4 bases, with 11 bases spanning the gap. CDR3 DNA: TGTGCCAGCAGTTTATCCGGACAAGGCGCAGATACGCAGTATTTT. Translated, it gives CASSLSGQGADTQYF.

V usage is TRBV7-6 and J usage is TRBJ2-7; 13 positions agree with TRBD2. The length of the CDR3 is 15 residues. Germline trimming cut 8 bases from V and 5 bases from J; bases unmatched to any gene: 9. Per germline, CDR1 SGHVS and CDR2 FNYEAQ. The CDR3 region has the DNA TGTGCCAGCGTACAACTAGCGGGAGGGGGCAACGAGCAGTACTTC. Translated: CASVQLAGGGNEQYF.

A single count supports this clone. V is TRBV5-6 and J is TRBJ2-3; D not resolved. V shed 0 bases and J shed 2 bases, with 7 bases lying between them. This CDR3 comprises 14 residues. The germline gives CDR1 SGHDT, CDR2 YYEEEE. CDR3 sequence reads: CASSLVRYTDTQYF. The CDR3 region has the DNA TGTGCCAGCAGCTTGGTCAGGTACACAGATACGCAGTATTTT. Filled out from reference TRBV5-6 and TRBJ2-3, the complete variable domain reads DAGVTQSPTHLIKTRGQQVTLRCSPKSGHDTVSWYQQALGQGPQFIFQYYEEEERQRGNFPDRFSGHQFPNYSSELNVNALLLGDSALYLCASSLVRYTDTQYFGPGTRLTVL.

This rearrangement joins TRBV2 to TRBJ2-3, with TRBD2 identical over 9 bases. The V and J ends lost 5 bases and 11 bases, in that order; junction bases with no gene match: 11. Per germline, CDR1 SNHLY and CDR2 FYNNEI. The length of the CDR3 is 14 residues. CDR3 region: CASSQDSGGSMQYF. The CDR3, as DNA: TGTGCCAGCAGTCAGGATAGCGGGGGAAGTATGCAGTATTTT. Full variable domain (rest looked up from reference TRBV2 and TRBJ2-3): EPEVTQTPSHQVTQMGQEVILRCVPISNHLYFYWYRQILGQKVEFLVSFYNNEISEKSEIFDDQFSVERPDGSNFTLKIRSTKLEDSAMYFCASSQDSGGSMQYFGPGTRLTVL.

This clone has more than one count but fewer than ten. The chain uses TRBV19 and TRBJ2-3, with a weak D call TRBD2 (6 bases). Between the trimmed V and J ends, which lost 6 bases and 5 bases, there was a span of 15 bases. The CDR3 loop spans 14 amino acids. Germline CDR1 and CDR2: LNHDA and SQIVND (reference sequence). CDR3 sequence (DNA): TGTGCCAGTAGCCCGGGAGCCAGACGAGATACGCAGTATTTT. It yields the protein CASSPGARRDTQYF.

This chain uses TRBV7-2 with TRBJ1-1; no clear D gene. Trimming removed 1 base from V and 7 bases from J, with 10 bases in between. CDR1 and CDR2 (germline): SGHTA, FQGNSA. The CDR3 is made up of 13 amino acids. The CDR3 here is CASSLESASEAFF. The CDR3 DNA is TGTGCCAGCAGCTTAGAAAGTGCCAGTGAAGCTTTCTTT.

The chain is built from TRBV27 and TRBJ1-1, with 7 bases aligning to TRBD1. Germline V lookup: CDR1 MNHEY, CDR2 SMNVEV (reference sequence). V lost 3 bases and J lost 0; bases outside the gene matches: 7. The CDR3 contains 16 residues. Here the CDR3 reads CASSFYRGTLNTEAFF. In DNA, the CDR3 is TGTGCCAGCAGTTTTTACAGGGGTACTCTGAACACTGAAGCTTTCTTT.

This clone came up once. This sequence joins TRBV27 and TRBJ2-7; TRBD2 matches 8 bases. The V gene end was trimmed by 0 bases and the J gene end by 7 bases; junction bases not matched to a gene: 11. The germline V gene encodes CDR1 MNHEY and CDR2 SMNVEV (reference sequence). The CDR3 runs to 16 residues. The CDR3 spells CASSLSAGVEIWEQYF. The CDR3 region has the DNA TGTGCCAGCAGTTTATCAGCGGGGGTAGAGATTTGGGAGCAGTACTTC.

The V call is TRBV28, the J call TRBJ2-5; the D gene is possibly TRBD1 (6 bases). V lost 2 bases, J lost 4 bases, and 8 bases lay in between. Germline CDR1 reads MDHEN; CDR2 reads SYDVKM. The CDR3 is 13 residues long. The chain's CDR3 is CASSLLRGETQYF. Written as DNA, the CDR3 is TGTGCCAGCAGTTTACTCAGGGGAGAGACCCAGTACTTC.

This rearrangement joins TRBV18 to TRBJ1-4; D is unresolved. The germline V and J ends were trimmed by 6 bases and 3 bases, with 14 bases remaining between them. The CDR3 is 15 residues long. The V gene's germline CDR1 is KGHSH and CDR2 LQKENI. The CDR3 DNA reads TGTGCCAGCTCGCCCCTTTCGAAGCCTAATGAAAAACTGTTTTTT. It translates to CASSPLSKPNEKLFF.

V gene TRBV11-3 combines with J gene TRBJ2-2, with 7 bases that match TRBD1. CDR1 is SGHNT, CDR2 YENEEA, per germline. The ends lost 3 bases at V and 4 bases at J; junction bases unmatched: 5. The CDR3 is made up of 15 amino acids. The CDR3 coding sequence is TGTGCCAGCAGCTTGAAGGGACAGTTCACCGGGGAGCTGTTTTTT. Its translation is CASSLKGQFTGELFF.

The chain links TRBV7-9 to TRBJ1-5; 9 nucleotides match TRBD1. This CDR3 is 14 amino acids long. J lost 5 bases, V lost 4 bases, and 3 bases had no gene match. Per the germline V gene, CDR1 is SEHNR and CDR2 is FQNEAQ (reference sequence). The CDR3 loop reads CASSSTGGYQPQHF. DNA for the CDR3: TGTGCCAGCAGCTCGACAGGGGGTTATCAGCCCCAGCATTTT.